The present entry profiles one TCR beta chain with its context. The CDR3 loop spans 13 amino acids. V shed 2 bases and J 0 bases; nucleotides not matched to a gene: 0. Germline V gene sequence: CDR1 SQVTM, CDR2 ANQGSEA. Sequencing was performed with immunoSEQ multiplex PCR; in TCRdb, only in-frame clones are kept and a portion is missing. The sample consists of about 16,000 clones, roughly 70% of them appearing once. This sample stems from a study of PD-1 and CTLA-4 blockade in melanoma. The chain is built from TRBV29-1 and TRBJ1-1; TRBD1 matches 7 bases. This TCR came from a human donor with melanoma. Sequenced here: CD8+ T cells from peripheral blood, sampled from a patient given anti-PD-1 treatment. Here the CDR3 DNA reads TGCAGCGTTGAAACAGGGGTGAACACTGAAGCTTTCTTT. Encoded protein: CSVETGVNTEAFF.